Sequencing of this TCR beta chain was carried out in a study of blood T cell repertoires in COVID-19 (dated by TCRdb to 2018 to 2021). For context, the study as a whole: Samples from collaborators originated in the United States, Italy and Spain and spanned both the acute and convalescent phases of COVID-19. A freely available public database, intended as a resource for researchers studying the immune response to SARS-CoV-2, is where the repertoires were released. The samples were drawn from the first 160 participants of the ongoing ImmuneRACE study and from over 950 subjects provided by 6 global collaborators. The sample metadata nearly always contained a de-identified subject ID, COVID-19 status, age in years and sex. The material from the prospective study consisted of cDNA or gDNA derived from T cells, B-cell-depleted T cells, or PBMCs. Where available, HLA class I and class II types were taken from metadata supplied by the sample provider and were not determined by assay-based typing. The dataset comprised deeply sampled blood TCRbeta repertoires from subjects exposed to, actively infected with, or recovered from COVID-19.

TCRbeta CDR3 regions were amplified from genomic DNA by means of the immunoSEQ Assay, a bias-controlled multiplex PCR. The authors' pipeline ran thus. The number of nucleated cells in each sample was estimated by amplification of reference gene primers within the assay. Sequence reads were collapsed and filtered to measure the absolute abundance of every unique TCRbeta CDR3 rearrangement. For each sample, productive Simpson clonality was calculated by taking the square root of Simpson's diversity index across productive rearrangements. TCRdb limited this immuneACCESS table to in-frame rearrangements with V and J called. A share of clones is missing; checked studies link under half to unresolved V genes, and the rest is unexplained. That table furnishes V, J and clone size, whereas the DNA furnished D and trimming. For this sample there are hundreds of thousands of clones; around 90% appear just once. Of the sample, 3.5% to 4.5% is held by the ten largest clones.

Beyond this particular receptor, the publication reports: The amount of clinical and demographic metadata varied by source and participant and was provided uncurated.

Notes on this clone: What antigen it recognizes has not been identified. Base-call qualities are not available, and no considerably larger clone is one nucleotide away.

Participants in the prospective study were aged roughly 18 to 100 years, lived in under 30 United States geographic areas, and enrolled through a virtual design. To assign participants to cohorts, the prospective study relied on clinical history that participants themselves reported in a screening survey and a study questionnaire. In the prospective study, whole blood, serum and a nasopharyngeal or oropharyngeal swab were collected from each participant by mobile phlebotomists. Participants in the prospective study had the option to provide additional blood draws and questionnaires over an approximately two-month period. Before DNA extraction, prospective study blood samples were shipped either frozen or at room temperature. Reading the germline V gene gives CDR1 MDHEN and CDR2 SYDVKM. Including the terminal cysteine and phenylalanine, the CDR3 comprises 15 residues. The CDR3 DNA has 45 bases and is translated from base 1. Relative to germline, V is 2 bases shorter and J is 12 bases shorter, with 22 bases between their ends.

The rearranged chain carries TRBV28 and TRBJ1-2; no D gene call is confident. This sequence originates from a woman aged 18-35 years with acute COVID-19. Sequenced sample: PBMCs or T cells enriched from blood (not recorded which). The DNA reads TGTGCCAGCAGTTTAAACCCGGGTGCGGGAAAAAAAGACACCTTC. Translation gives CASSLNPGAGKKDTF.